The 3 T cell receptor beta chains presented below share a single source sample, sequenced in a study of T cell changes during pregnancy in multiple sclerosis. The protocol was immunoSEQ multiplex PCR, while the TCRdb copy is restricted to in-frame clones and leaves out a portion. In the table there are fewer than 95,000 clones, more than 85% of which are singletons. The sequencing used peripheral blood, collected in the first trimester of pregnancy. The origin of the receptors is a female donor in good health, enrolled as a control in a pregnancy study.

The V and J genes are TRBV19 and TRBJ1-5; 7 bases agree with TRBD1. This CDR3 region has 15 residues. The V gene's germline CDR1 is LNHDA and CDR2 SQIVND (reference sequence). V lost 6 bases and J lost 0; bases outside the gene matches: 5. The CDR3 sequence is CASSQNRGSNQPQHF. The CDR3 nucleotides read TGTGCCAGTAGCCAAAACAGGGGTAGCAATCAGCCCCAGCATTTT.

V and J are TRBV28 and TRBJ1-2; TRBD1 matches 10 bases. The CDR3 totals 13 residues. Germline V gene data show CDR1 as MDHEN and CDR2 as SYDVKM. CDR3 sequence (DNA): TGTGCGGGGGGGGACAGGGGATACTATGGCTACACCTTC. This sequence encodes CAGGDRGYYGYTF.

The chain couples TRBV10-3 to TRBJ1-2; D is unresolved. V shed 0 bases and J shed 8 bases, with 7 bases lying between them. The CDR3 runs 12 residues. Germline assignment: CDR1 ENHRY and CDR2 SYGVKD. The CDR3 nucleotides are TGTGCCATCAGTGAGTCCCGGGGAGGCTACACCTTC. Its protein product is CAISESRGGYTF.